This TCR beta chain was found in a study of blood T cells in healthy people across ages. The CDR3 consists of 16 residues. Trimming removed 3 bases at V and 5 bases at J, with 22 bases between. Germline V lookup: CDR1 DFQATT, CDR2 SNEGSKA (reference sequence). Primed by a sample-barcoded 5' primer and a J-beta primer mix, a second PCR proceeded for about 6 to 11 cycles. Each CDR3 protein gets one entry after TCRdb re-called the 5' RACE reads with MiXCR. The sample has approximately 490,000 distinct CDR3 sequences, 24% seen once. This same sample was also taken into another study, of T cells of mothers and their children. That report notes: Over 8 million TCR beta CDR3 reads were obtained from each mother, and some 3.1 million from each child. Biologically related mothers and children overlapped slightly more than unrelated pairs, a non-significant difference.

The origin of this receptor is a boy aged 5 to 17 in good health. The chain joins TRBV20-1 to TRBJ2-5; D is unclear. Sample: blood. CDR3 protein: CSASLDVAESDETQYF. CDR3 DNA: TGCAGTGCTAGCCTGGATGTTGCGGAGTCCGACGAGACCCAGTACTTC.